This is a list of T cell receptor beta chains from one sample in a study of cytomegalovirus exposure and HLA in healthy donors. The protocol was immunoSEQ multiplex PCR, while the TCRdb copy is restricted to in-frame clones and leaves out a portion. The sample yields 200,000 or so clones, approximately 80% seen once. The sample was PBMCs. Every receptor here comes from a woman aged 30 to 39 in good health and CMV-seropositive. The CDR3 runs from the conserved cysteine through the conserved F or W. A D gene is named only where the DNA matches it firmly. A row's size may be missing; if present it is once, few, many or a size class.

>14|-|TRBV11-1|-|TRBJ1-4
TGTGCCAGCAGCCCTAGACGGTCTAATGAAAAACTGTTTTTT
CASSPRRSNEKLFF
>15|-|TRBV4-2|-|TRBJ1-4
TGTGCCAGCAGCCAAGCATCCGGAGGGAATGAAAAACTGTTTTTT
CASSQASGGNEKLFF
>11|TRBD2|TRBV28|few|TRBJ2-1
TGTGCCAGCAGTTTACAGCGGGAGGTGTTCTTC
CASSLQREVFF
>15|-|TRBV2|-|TRBJ2-2
TGTGCCAGCAGGTCAGGGATGGGGAACACCGGGGAGCTGTTTTTT
CASRSGMGNTGELFF
>14|TRBD1|TRBV5-6|-|TRBJ2-7
TGTGCCAGCAGCTTGACGGGGGACAGGGACGAGCAGTACTTC
CASSLTGDRDEQYF
>15|TRBD1|TRBV11-3|-|TRBJ2-7
TGTGCCAGCAGCTCCGGGACAGGGGGATCCTACGAGCAGTACTTC
CASSSGTGGSYEQYF
>14|-|TRBV2|-|TRBJ2-7
TGTGCCAGCAGTCGACTCCAGTCCACCGACGGGCAGTACTTC
CASSRLQSTDGQYF
>15|TRBD2|TRBV28|-|TRBJ2-7
TGTGCCAGCAGTTCGGGGGGGGATTATACCTACGAGCAGTACTTC
CASSSGGDYTYEQYF
>13|TRBD2|TRBV6-6|-|TRBJ2-7
TGTGCCAGTAGGGATAGCGGGAGTTACGAGCAGTACTTC
CASRDSGSYEQYF
>17|TRBD2|TRBV9|-|TRBJ2-3
TGTGCCAGCAGCGTAGTTGGTAGCGGGCCTAGCACAGATACGCAGTATTTT
CASSVVGSGPSTDTQYF
>15|-|TRBV6-5|-|TRBJ1-1
TGTGCCAGCAGTTACTCGGGGGCCCCGAACACTGAAGCTTTCTTT
CASSYSGAPNTEAFF
>14|-|TRBV11-3|-|TRBJ2-1
TGTGCCAGCAGCTTAGAGCGGTCCTACAATGAGCAGTTCTTC
CASSLERSYNEQFF
>13|-|TRBV5-1|-|TRBJ1-4
TGCGCCAGCCGACAGGCCAGTAATGAAAAACTGTTTTTT
CASRQASNEKLFF
>12|-|TRBV11-2|once|TRBJ2-7
TGTGCCAGCAGCTTAGCAGACTACGAGCAGTACTTC
CASSLADYEQYF
>15|TRBD1|TRBV28|-|TRBJ2-7
TGTGCCAGCAGTCCGGGGGGACAGGGAGTATCCGAGCAGTACTTC
CASSPGGQGVSEQYF
>13|TRBD2|TRBV27|-|TRBJ2-7
TGTGCCAGCAGTCCCCGGGGGGGCTACGAGCAGTACTTC
CASSPRGGYEQYF
>15|TRBD1|TRBV4-1|-|TRBJ2-5
TGCGCCAGCAGCCAAGATGGGGCAGGGGGAGAGACCCAGTACTTC
CASSQDGAGGETQYF